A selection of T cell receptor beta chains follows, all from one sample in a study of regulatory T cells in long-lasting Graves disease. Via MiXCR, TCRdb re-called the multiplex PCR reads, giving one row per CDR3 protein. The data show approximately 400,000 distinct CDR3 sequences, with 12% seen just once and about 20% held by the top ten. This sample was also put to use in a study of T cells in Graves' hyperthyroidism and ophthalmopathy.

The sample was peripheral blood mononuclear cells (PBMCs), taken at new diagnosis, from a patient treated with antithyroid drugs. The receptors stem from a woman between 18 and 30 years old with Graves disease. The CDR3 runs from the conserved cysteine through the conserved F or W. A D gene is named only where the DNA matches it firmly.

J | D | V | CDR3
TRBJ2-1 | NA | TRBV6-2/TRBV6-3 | CASSYSVGWAAHNEQFF
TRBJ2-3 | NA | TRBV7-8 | CASSQGQGIRLDTQYF
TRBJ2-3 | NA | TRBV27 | CATSSRARFRTDTQYF
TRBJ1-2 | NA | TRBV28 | CASSLLRDGYTF
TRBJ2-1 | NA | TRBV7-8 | CASSLKRTEQFF
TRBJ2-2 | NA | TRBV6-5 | CASSSTMNTGELFF
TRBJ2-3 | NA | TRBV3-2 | CASSQYRGGPDTQYF
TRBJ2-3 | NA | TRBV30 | CAWSVVLADTDTQYF
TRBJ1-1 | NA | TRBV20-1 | CSARASVPRDSSEAFF
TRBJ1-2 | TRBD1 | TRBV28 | CASSLPPPPDRAKDVGYTF
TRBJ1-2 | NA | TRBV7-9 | CASRTAFGYGYTF
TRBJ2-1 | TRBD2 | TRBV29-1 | CSVGGASGGLGEQFF
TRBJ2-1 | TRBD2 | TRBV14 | CASSQGLADSYNEQFF
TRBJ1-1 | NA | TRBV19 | CASNFRGLDTEAFF
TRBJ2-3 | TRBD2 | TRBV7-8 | CASSLIPASGIITDTQYF
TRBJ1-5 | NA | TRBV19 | CATESPRGPQHF
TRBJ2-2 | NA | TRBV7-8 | CASSPRGTLDGELFF
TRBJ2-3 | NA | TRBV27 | CASRKLREDTQYF
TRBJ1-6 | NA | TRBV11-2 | CASSLVFETLDNSPLHF
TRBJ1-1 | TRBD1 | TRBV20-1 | CSASGQESDTEAFF
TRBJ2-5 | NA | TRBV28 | CASSFLGTQYF
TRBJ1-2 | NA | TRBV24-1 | CATSDPDGNNYGYTF
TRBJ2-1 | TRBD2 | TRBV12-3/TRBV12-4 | CASNPGGSRSYNEQFF
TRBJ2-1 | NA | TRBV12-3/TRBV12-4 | CASSLRSSSYNEQFF
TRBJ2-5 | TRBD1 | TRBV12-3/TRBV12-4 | CASSSVGDRRETQYF
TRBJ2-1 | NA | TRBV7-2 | CASSWGPGTTNNEQFF
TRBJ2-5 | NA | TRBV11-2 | CASSTSPVFQETQYF
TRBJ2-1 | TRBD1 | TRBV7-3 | CASSALQGARFPEQFF
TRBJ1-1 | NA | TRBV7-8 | CASSSRYAEAFF
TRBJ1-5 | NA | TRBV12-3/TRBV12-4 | CASRLTGGNQPQHF
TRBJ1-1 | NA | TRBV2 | CASSDWNSPFTEAFF
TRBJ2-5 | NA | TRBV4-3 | CASSQRHLTEIQETQYF
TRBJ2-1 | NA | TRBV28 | CASSLWAGTPGVSYNEQFF
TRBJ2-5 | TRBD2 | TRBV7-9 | CASSKGLGLAGVGRQETQYF
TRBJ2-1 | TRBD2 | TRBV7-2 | CASSLSGGSSYNEQFF
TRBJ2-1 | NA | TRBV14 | CASSRVTRSKGDGDEQFF
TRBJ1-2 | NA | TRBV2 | CASGRRGKVYTF
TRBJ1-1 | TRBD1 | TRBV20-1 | CSASSGQGVLSEAFF
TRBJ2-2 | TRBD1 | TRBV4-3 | CASSGTGQIGELFF
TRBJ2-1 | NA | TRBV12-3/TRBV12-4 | CASSPPPGLMYLRSYNEQFF
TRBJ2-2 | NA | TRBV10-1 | CASSAGTNTGELFF
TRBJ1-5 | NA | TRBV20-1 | CSAGRMTGSNQPQHF
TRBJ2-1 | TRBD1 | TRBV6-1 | CASSEGTAYSYNEQFF
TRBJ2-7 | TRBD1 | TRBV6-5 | CASSLDRGFDEQYF
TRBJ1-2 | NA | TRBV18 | CASSPPGSSYGYTF
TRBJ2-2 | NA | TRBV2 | CASSLVTVIGELFF
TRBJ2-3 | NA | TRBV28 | CASSFAVVTAAAFSTDTQYF
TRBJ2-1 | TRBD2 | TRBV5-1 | CASSSSGSHNEQFF
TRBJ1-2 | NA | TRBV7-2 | CASSLWGTYGYTF
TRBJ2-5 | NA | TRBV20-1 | CSASAGRVLAQYF
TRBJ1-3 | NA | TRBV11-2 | CASSLWGPGNTIYF
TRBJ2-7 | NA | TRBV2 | CASSTLADISYEQYF